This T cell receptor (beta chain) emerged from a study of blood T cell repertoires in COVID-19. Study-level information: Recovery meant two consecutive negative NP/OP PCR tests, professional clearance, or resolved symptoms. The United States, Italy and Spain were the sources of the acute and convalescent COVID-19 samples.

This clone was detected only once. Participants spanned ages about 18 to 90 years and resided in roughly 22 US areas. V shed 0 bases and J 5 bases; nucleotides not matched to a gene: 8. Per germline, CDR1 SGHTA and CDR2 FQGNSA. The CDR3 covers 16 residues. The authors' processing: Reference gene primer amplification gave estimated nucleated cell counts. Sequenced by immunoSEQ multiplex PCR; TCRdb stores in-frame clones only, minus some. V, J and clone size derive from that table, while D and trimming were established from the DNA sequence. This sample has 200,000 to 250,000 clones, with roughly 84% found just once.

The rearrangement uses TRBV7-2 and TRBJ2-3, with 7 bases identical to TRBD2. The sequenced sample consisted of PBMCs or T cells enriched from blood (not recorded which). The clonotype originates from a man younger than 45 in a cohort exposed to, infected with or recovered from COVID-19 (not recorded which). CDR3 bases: TGTGCCAGCAGCTTAGCTGGACTAGGTTTGAGAGATACGCAGTATTTT. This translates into CASSLAGLGLRDTQYF.